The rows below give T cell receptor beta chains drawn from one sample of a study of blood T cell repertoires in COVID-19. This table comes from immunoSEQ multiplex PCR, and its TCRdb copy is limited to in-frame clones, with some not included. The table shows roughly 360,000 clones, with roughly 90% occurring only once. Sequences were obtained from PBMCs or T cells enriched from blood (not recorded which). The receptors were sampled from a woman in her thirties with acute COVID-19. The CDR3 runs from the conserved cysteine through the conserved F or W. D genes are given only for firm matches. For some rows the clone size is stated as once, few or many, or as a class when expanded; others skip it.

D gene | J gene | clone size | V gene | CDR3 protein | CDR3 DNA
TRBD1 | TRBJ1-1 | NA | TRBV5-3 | CARSLGQGGPEAFF | TGTGCCAGAAGCTTGGGACAGGGAGGCCCTGAAGCTTTCTTT
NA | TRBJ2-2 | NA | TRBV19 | CASSSDRQGHFTGELFF | TGTGCCAGTAGCTCGGATCGGCAGGGGCATTTTACCGGGGAGCTGTTTTTT
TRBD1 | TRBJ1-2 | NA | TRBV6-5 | CASRDRDYYGYTF | TGTGCCAGCAGGGACAGGGATTACTATGGCTACACCTTC
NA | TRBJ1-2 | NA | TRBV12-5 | CASGLGSNYGYTF | TGTGCTAGTGGTTTGGGGAGTAACTATGGCTACACCTTC
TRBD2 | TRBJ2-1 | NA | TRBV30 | CAWSRGRTSGGLHNEQFF | TGTGCCTGGAGTCGCGGCCGGACTAGCGGGGGGCTTCACAATGAGCAGTTCTTC
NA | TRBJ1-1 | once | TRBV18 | CASSPPGGKRGNTEAFF | TGTGCCAGCTCACCACCGGGGGGAAAGAGAGGGAACACTGAAGCTTTCTTT
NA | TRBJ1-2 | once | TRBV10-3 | CAISESGSYGYTF | TGTGCCATCAGTGAGTCCGGGTCCTATGGCTACACCTTC
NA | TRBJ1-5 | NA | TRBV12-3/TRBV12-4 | CASTFAGNQPQHF | TGTGCCAGCACATTTGCGGGCAATCAGCCCCAGCATTTT
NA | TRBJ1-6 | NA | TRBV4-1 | CASSRTAPNSPLHF | TGCGCCAGCAGCCGGACAGCGCCAAATTCACCCCTCCACTTT
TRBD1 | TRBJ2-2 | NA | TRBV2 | CASSDTGTGLGTGELFF | TGTGCCAGCAGTGACACCGGGACAGGGTTGGGGACCGGGGAGCTGTTTTTT
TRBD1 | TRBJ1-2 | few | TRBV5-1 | CASSSIQGRHYGYTF | TGCGCCAGCAGCTCCATACAGGGGAGGCACTATGGCTACACCTTC
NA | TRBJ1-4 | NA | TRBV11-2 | CASSLRTGTVNEKLFF | TGTGCCAGCAGCTTACGTACAGGGACCGTTAATGAAAAACTGTTTTTT
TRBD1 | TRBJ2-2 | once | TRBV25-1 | CASRLTGGTGELFF | TGTGCCAGCAGATTAACAGGGGGGACCGGGGAGCTGTTTTTT
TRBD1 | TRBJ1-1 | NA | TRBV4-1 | CASSQSTGALDTEAFF | TGCGCCAGCAGCCAAAGTACAGGGGCCCTCGACACTGAAGCTTTCTTT
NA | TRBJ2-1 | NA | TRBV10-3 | CAISERRGPSSYNEQFF | TGTGCCATCAGTGAACGGAGGGGGCCTAGCTCCTACAATGAGCAGTTCTTC
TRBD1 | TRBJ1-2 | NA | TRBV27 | CASSGGQGRGYGYTF | TGTGCCAGCAGTGGGGGACAGGGGCGCGGCTATGGCTACACCTTC
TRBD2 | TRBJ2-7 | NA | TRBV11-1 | CASSENSLAGGEQYF | TGTGCCAGCAGCGAAAATAGTCTAGCGGGGGGCGAGCAGTACTTC
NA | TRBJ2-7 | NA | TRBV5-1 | CASSLDLDYEQYF | TGCGCCAGCAGCTTGGACCTAGACTACGAGCAGTACTTC
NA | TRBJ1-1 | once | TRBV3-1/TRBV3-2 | CASSQDLGSFAEAFF | TGTGCCAGCAGCCAAGATCTTGGGAGTTTCGCTGAAGCTTTCTTT
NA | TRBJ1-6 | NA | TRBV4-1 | CASSQRWDTSPNSPLHF | TGCGCCAGCAGCCAAAGATGGGACACCAGTCCTAATTCACCCCTCCACTTT
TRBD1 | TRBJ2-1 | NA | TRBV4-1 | CASSPPKPGQGAGGEQFF | TGCGCCAGCAGCCCCCCGAAACCGGGACAGGGGGCTGGGGGTGAGCAGTTCTTC
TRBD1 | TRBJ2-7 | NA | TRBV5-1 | CASSFGGTGEMAGQYF | TGCGCCAGCAGCTTTGGTGGGACAGGGGAAATGGCGGGGCAGTACTTC
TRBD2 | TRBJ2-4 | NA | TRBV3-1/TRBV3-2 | CASSPGLGYISGIQYF | TGTGCCAGCAGCCCGGGACTAGGCTACATCTCGGGCATTCAGTACTTC
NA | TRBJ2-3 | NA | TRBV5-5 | CASSTNPWGGLTDTQYF | TGTGCCAGCAGCACGAATCCTTGGGGAGGACTCACAGATACGCAGTATTTT
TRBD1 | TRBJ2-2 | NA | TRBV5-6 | CASSPGDRETGELFF | TGTGCCAGCAGCCCCGGGGACAGGGAGACCGGGGAGCTGTTTTTT
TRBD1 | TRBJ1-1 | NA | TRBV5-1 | CASRTGMNTEAFF | TGCGCCAGTAGGACAGGGATGAACACTGAAGCTTTCTTT
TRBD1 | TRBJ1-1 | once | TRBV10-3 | CAITVDRLDTEAFF | TGTGCCATCACCGTGGACAGGCTTGACACTGAAGCTTTCTTT
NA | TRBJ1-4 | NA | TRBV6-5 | CASRPTGATNEKLFF | TGTGCCAGCAGACCGACAGGTGCAACTAATGAAAAACTGTTTTTT
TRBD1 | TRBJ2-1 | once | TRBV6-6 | CASSRDRASSYNEQFF | TGTGCCAGCAGTCGAGACAGGGCCAGCTCCTACAATGAGCAGTTCTTC